A single T cell receptor beta chain is shown here with its context. Its target is not known. This record comes from a study of shared clonotypes between healthy human individuals. The overall study: Researchers assigned three CD4 naive, three CD4 memory, two CD8 naive and one CD8 memory plate to each donor.

The data were produced by immunoSEQ multiplex PCR, yet TCRdb's version contains in-frame clones alone and is incomplete. Counted here are 2 million to 2.5 million clones, around 95% occurring once; the ten biggest clones make up around 0.13%. The CDR3 extends over 16 amino acids. Germline V gene lookup returns CDR1 SGHDN and CDR2 FVKESK. Losses at the gene ends were 4 bases for V and 3 bases for J; bases not matched to a gene: 8. Study results and limitations: Incomplete sequencing of sorted subsets was indicated by rarefaction despite large depth. Donor clonotype sharing was expected to depend on sequencing depth. Four donors held about 5% of naive CD4 clonotypes in common.

This TCR was sampled from a man in his late teens or twenties in good health. The sample consisted of naive CD4+ T cells sorted from blood. The subset here: CD45RA+ positively selected. The V call is TRBV14, the J call TRBJ2-3; TRBD2 matches at 9 bases. The CDR3 here is CASSRTLAGSTDTQYF. As DNA, the CDR3 is TGTGCCAGCAGCCGAACCCTAGCGGGGTCTACAGATACGCAGTATTTT.